This TCR beta chain is drawn from a study of T cell responses to AZD1222 COVID-19 vaccine (dated by TCRdb to 2020 to 2022). For context, the study as a whole: A total of 233 trial participants underwent TCR sequencing, of whom some 210 received two doses of AZD1222 and about 25 received two doses of the MenACWY control vaccine. Enrollment into the trials was organized by age into subgroups of 18-55, 56-69 and 70-plus years, and those subgroups contained roughly 140, 27 and 60 TCR-sequenced participants, respectively. Findings and caveats that apply to the study as a whole: Because no day 14 peak-response samples were available, the repertoires could be characterized only after the peak T cell response. The 56-69-year group was small, and its depth increase did not reach significance, likely because of low power. CD4 TCRs associated with the vaccine covered the entire spike protein, and the dominant responses were in regions 160-218 and 743-854. Most participants were white British and females outnumbered males, and the authors suggested that clonal diversity may have been underestimated. Nearly half of unique spike-specific TCRs reportedly recognized epitopes outside regions mutated in the B.1.351 and B.1.1.7 variants. After two AZD1222 doses, both the breadth and the depth of spike-specific TCRs were significantly higher than at day 0 and than in MenACWY recipients. Only six AZD1222 recipients were SARS-CoV-2 seropositive at baseline, limiting conclusions about previously exposed vaccinees.

A word on this clone: It has no known antigen specificity. No per-base quality is available; no much larger clone lies one base away.

The CDR3 regions of human TCRbeta chains were subjected to immunosequencing. From the authors' description of their analysis: Repertoire TCRs were matched against a reference library of SARS-CoV-2-specific TCRs generated with the MIRA antigen-specificity platform. Breadth was defined as the fraction of unique TCRs that were SARS-CoV-2-associated, and depth was defined as the fraction of total T cells that were SARS-CoV-2-associated. Using the MIRA data, every spike-specific TCR was mapped to the spike region that the TCR reacted to and assigned to either a CD4 or a CD8 class. Log10-transformed breadth and depth values were compared by one-way ANOVA with Sidak's multiple comparisons tests. The source is immuneACCESS, and TCRdb retained only in-frame sequences with V and J called. Part of the clones is not carried over; for the studies checked, unresolved V genes explain less than half of this, and the remainder is unexplained. The V and J calls and clone size were taken over from that table, and D and trimming were inferred from the DNA. Recorded for this sample are about 180,000 clones; 80% to 90% of them occurred a single time. The ten largest clones take up roughly 10% of the sample.

The sample's time point label is to be understood as: about 28 days (+/-7) after the second vaccine dose. AZD1222 recipients given second doses at about 4 weeks or at about 12 weeks were pooled, since spike-specific TCR depth and breadth were not found to differ between the two schedules. Samples from vaccinated people were obtained from the UK trials COV001 and COV002, which included a single-blind randomized controlled phase 2/3 trial of AZD1222 (ChAdOx1 nCoV-19) in healthy adults. Trial participant PBMC samples were collected at day 0 and day 28 after the second dose for TCRbeta chain sequencing. The germline V gene provides CDR1 SGHRS and CDR2 YFSETQ. The CDR3 starts with the cysteine, ends with the phenylalanine, and has 13 residues. Left in the record is the CDR3 DNA by itself, 39 bases read in frame from the first base. The junction shows trimming of 6 bases on V and 5 bases on J, plus 14 bases between the germline ends.

This chain is built from TRBV5-1 and TRBJ1-2, with a weak D call of TRBD1 (5 bases match). This clonotype was obtained from an adult who received the AZD1222 COVID-19 vaccine. The sample was peripheral blood, taken 28 days after the second AZD1222 dose. The bases read TGCGCCAGCACACCGGGGGGATTGTATGGCTACACCTTC. Its protein product is CASTPGGLYGYTF.